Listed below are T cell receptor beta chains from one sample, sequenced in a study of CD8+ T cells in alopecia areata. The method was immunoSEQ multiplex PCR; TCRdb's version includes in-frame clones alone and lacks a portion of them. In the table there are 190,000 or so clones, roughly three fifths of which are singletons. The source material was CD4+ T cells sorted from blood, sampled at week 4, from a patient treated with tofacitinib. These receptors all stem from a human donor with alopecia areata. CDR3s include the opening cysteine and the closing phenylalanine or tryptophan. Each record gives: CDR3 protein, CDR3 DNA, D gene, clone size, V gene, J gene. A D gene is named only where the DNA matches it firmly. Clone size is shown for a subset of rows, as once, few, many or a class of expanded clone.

CDR3aa: CSVEDLAGGQYEQYF; CDR3nt: TGCAGCGTTGAAGATCTGGCAGGGGGCCAATACGAGCAGTACTTC; d_gene: TRBD1; abundance: once; v_gene: TRBV29-1; j_gene: TRBJ2-7
CDR3aa: CASRRTGLAEAFF; CDR3nt: TGTGCCAGCAGACGAACAGGGCTCGCTGAAGCTTTCTTT; d_gene: NA; abundance: NA; v_gene: TRBV6-5; j_gene: TRBJ1-1
CDR3aa: CAWSVSQTEETQYF; CDR3nt: TGTGCCTGGAGTGTTAGCCAGACGGAAGAGACCCAGTACTTC; d_gene: NA; abundance: once; v_gene: TRBV30; j_gene: TRBJ2-5
CDR3aa: CASSNLGMDQPQHF; CDR3nt: TGTGCCAGCAGCAATCTTGGTATGGATCAGCCCCAGCATTTT; d_gene: NA; abundance: NA; v_gene: TRBV5-5; j_gene: TRBJ1-5
CDR3aa: CAWSVSGANVLTF; CDR3nt: TGTGCCTGGAGTGTATCTGGGGCCAACGTCCTGACTTTC; d_gene: NA; abundance: once; v_gene: TRBV30; j_gene: TRBJ2-6
CDR3aa: CASSFNRGETQYF; CDR3nt: TGTGCCAGCAGTTTTAACAGGGGAGAGACCCAGTACTTC; d_gene: TRBD1; abundance: NA; v_gene: TRBV27; j_gene: TRBJ2-5
CDR3aa: CASSIGGTTKETQYF; CDR3nt: TGTGCCAGTAGTATTGGAGGGACGACCAAAGAGACCCAGTACTTC; d_gene: NA; abundance: few; v_gene: TRBV19; j_gene: TRBJ2-5
CDR3aa: CASSPGREQFF; CDR3nt: TGTGCCAGCAGCCCGGGGAGGGAGCAGTTCTTC; d_gene: NA; abundance: few; v_gene: TRBV9; j_gene: TRBJ2-1
CDR3aa: CASSESSGLAGSSLHF; CDR3nt: TGTGCCAGCAGTGAATCTAGTGGCTTGGCAGGGTCTTCCCTCCACTTT; d_gene: NA; abundance: NA; v_gene: TRBV25-1; j_gene: TRBJ1-6
CDR3aa: CASKSAGNPSDYTF; CDR3nt: TGTGCCAGCAAGTCCGCAGGGAACCCCTCCGACTACACCTTC; d_gene: NA; abundance: few; v_gene: TRBV7-2; j_gene: TRBJ1-2
CDR3aa: CSGDPRARGLINYGYTF; CDR3nt: TGCAGCGGAGACCCTCGGGCCAGGGGGCTCATAAACTATGGCTACACCTTC; d_gene: TRBD1; abundance: NA; v_gene: TRBV29-1; j_gene: TRBJ1-2
CDR3aa: CSSETSGPDTQYF; CDR3nt: TGCAGCTCAGAGACTAGCGGGCCAGATACGCAGTATTTT; d_gene: TRBD2; abundance: NA; v_gene: TRBV29-1; j_gene: TRBJ2-3
CDR3aa: CSVEFRYNEQFF; CDR3nt: TGCAGCGTTGAATTTCGCTACAATGAGCAGTTCTTC; d_gene: NA; abundance: NA; v_gene: TRBV29-1; j_gene: TRBJ2-1
CDR3aa: CASSDRDKTLNYGYTF; CDR3nt: TGTGCCAGCAGTGACCGGGACAAAACTCTTAACTATGGCTACACCTTC; d_gene: NA; abundance: NA; v_gene: TRBV25-1; j_gene: TRBJ1-2
CDR3aa: CASSRRGLYSPLHF; CDR3nt: TGTGCCAGCAGCCGCAGGGGATTGTATTCACCCCTCCACTTT; d_gene: NA; abundance: NA; v_gene: TRBV5-6; j_gene: TRBJ1-6
CDR3aa: CASSQDQDRVGRKGQFF; CDR3nt: TGTGCCAGCAGCCAAGATCAGGACAGGGTGGGGCGAAAGGGGCAGTTCTTC; d_gene: TRBD1; abundance: NA; v_gene: TRBV4-2; j_gene: TRBJ2-1
CDR3aa: CSVEGGSVKGPTGELFF; CDR3nt: TGCAGCGTTGAAGGAGGGAGTGTAAAAGGGCCCACCGGGGAGCTGTTTTTT; d_gene: NA; abundance: NA; v_gene: TRBV29-1; j_gene: TRBJ2-2
CDR3aa: CASSFRLRGFQETQYF; CDR3nt: TGTGCCAGCAGTTTTCGCCTTCGGGGCTTCCAAGAGACCCAGTACTTC; d_gene: NA; abundance: few; v_gene: TRBV6-5; j_gene: TRBJ2-5
CDR3aa: CASSLDLGPSYGYTF; CDR3nt: TGTGCCAGCAGCCTGGACCTGGGACCCTCTTATGGCTACACCTTC; d_gene: NA; abundance: NA; v_gene: TRBV11-2; j_gene: TRBJ1-2
CDR3aa: CSVELFGDGKNIQYF; CDR3nt: TGCAGCGTTGAATTGTTCGGGGATGGCAAAAACATTCAGTACTTC; d_gene: NA; abundance: few; v_gene: TRBV29-1; j_gene: TRBJ2-4
CDR3aa: CSAAAGTGRTEAFF; CDR3nt: TGCAGCGCCGCAGCCGGGACAGGGAGAACTGAAGCTTTCTTT; d_gene: TRBD1; abundance: few; v_gene: TRBV29-1; j_gene: TRBJ1-1
CDR3aa: CASSRRTGLGEQFF; CDR3nt: TGTGCCAGCAGCCGAAGGACCGGTCTCGGTGAGCAGTTCTTC; d_gene: NA; abundance: NA; v_gene: TRBV5-6; j_gene: TRBJ2-1
CDR3aa: CASSQAQRLAGEDTQYF; CDR3nt: TGTGCCAGCAGCCAAGCCCAAAGACTAGCGGGGGAAGATACGCAGTATTTT; d_gene: TRBD2; abundance: few; v_gene: TRBV14; j_gene: TRBJ2-3
CDR3aa: CASSLRGGLETQYF; CDR3nt: TGTGCCAGCAGTTTAAGGGGGGGGCTGGAGACCCAGTACTTC; d_gene: NA; abundance: NA; v_gene: TRBV27; j_gene: TRBJ2-5
CDR3aa: CASSPIASSYNEQFF; CDR3nt: TGTGCCAGCTCACCAATTGCGAGCTCCTACAATGAGCAGTTCTTC; d_gene: NA; abundance: NA; v_gene: TRBV18; j_gene: TRBJ2-1
CDR3aa: CASSLGPRDNGYEQYF; CDR3nt: TGTGCCAGCAGCTTGGGGCCCCGGGACAACGGCTACGAGCAGTACTTC; d_gene: NA; abundance: NA; v_gene: TRBV7-3; j_gene: TRBJ2-7
CDR3aa: CASSSGAAGGYEQYF; CDR3nt: TGTGCCAGCAGCTCCGGTGCGGCGGGGGGCTACGAGCAGTACTTC; d_gene: TRBD2; abundance: few; v_gene: TRBV7-9; j_gene: TRBJ2-7
CDR3aa: CSVARGQETQYF; CDR3nt: TGCAGCGTTGCGCGAGGTCAAGAGACCCAGTACTTC; d_gene: NA; abundance: NA; v_gene: TRBV29-1; j_gene: TRBJ2-5
CDR3aa: CASSLAKTYNEQFF; CDR3nt: TGTGCCAGCAGTCTAGCGAAGACCTACAATGAGCAGTTCTTC; d_gene: NA; abundance: few; v_gene: TRBV4-2; j_gene: TRBJ2-1
CDR3aa: CASSEGTTTDTQYF; CDR3nt: TGTGCCAGCAGTGAAGGGACTACCACAGATACGCAGTATTTT; d_gene: NA; abundance: NA; v_gene: TRBV2; j_gene: TRBJ2-3
CDR3aa: CASSYSGSTDTQYF; CDR3nt: TGTGCCAGCAGTTACTCGGGTAGCACAGATACGCAGTATTTT; d_gene: NA; abundance: NA; v_gene: TRBV6-5; j_gene: TRBJ2-3
CDR3aa: CASSLGILGEQYF; CDR3nt: TGCGCCAGCAGCTTGGGTATCCTGGGCGAGCAGTACTTC; d_gene: NA; abundance: NA; v_gene: TRBV5-1; j_gene: TRBJ2-7
CDR3aa: CASSLTVRLTEAFF; CDR3nt: TGTGCCAGCAGCTTAACGGTTAGACTCACTGAAGCTTTCTTT; d_gene: NA; abundance: NA; v_gene: TRBV11-2; j_gene: TRBJ1-1
CDR3aa: CAWKGPGVSPLHF; CDR3nt: TGTGCCTGGAAGGGGCCAGGGGTTTCACCCCTCCACTTT; d_gene: NA; abundance: NA; v_gene: TRBV30; j_gene: TRBJ1-6
CDR3aa: CATGTGYTDTQYF; CDR3nt: TGTGCCACCGGGACAGGGTACACAGATACGCAGTATTTT; d_gene: TRBD1; abundance: NA; v_gene: TRBV15; j_gene: TRBJ2-3
CDR3aa: CSVGGRSTDTQYF; CDR3nt: TGCAGCGTTGGCGGCAGATCCACAGATACGCAGTATTTT; d_gene: NA; abundance: NA; v_gene: TRBV29-1; j_gene: TRBJ2-3
CDR3aa: CAWRATGPETQYF; CDR3nt: TGTGCCTGGAGGGCGACAGGACCAGAGACCCAGTACTTC; d_gene: NA; abundance: NA; v_gene: TRBV30; j_gene: TRBJ2-5
CDR3aa: CASSHRDSYEQYF; CDR3nt: TGTGCCAGTAGCCACCGGGACTCCTACGAGCAGTACTTC; d_gene: NA; abundance: NA; v_gene: TRBV19; j_gene: TRBJ2-7